This T cell receptor beta chain was identified during a study of shared clonotypes between healthy human individuals. Assay used: immunoSEQ multiplex PCR; TCRdb lists only in-frame clones, some missing. The sample lists 1.6 million or so clones, about 98.5% seen once, with around 0.38% in the top ten. CDR1 and CDR2 from the germline V gene are SGHRS and YFSETQ. Trimming removed 9 bases from V and 5 bases from J; junction bases left unmatched: 12. The CDR3 is 14 amino acids. The authors divided CD4+ cells into CD45RA+ naive and CD45RA-negative memory subsets. V is TRBV5-1 and J is TRBJ2-7, with TRBD2 matching over 9 bases. Sequenced: naive CD4+ T cells sorted from blood. Subset: CD45RA+ positively selected. The clonotype originates from a man aged 25 to 40 in good health. The CDR3 region is CATSPGTSLNEQYF. CDR3 nucleotides: TGCGCCACCTCACCGGGGACTAGCCTCAACGAGCAGTACTTC. The complete variable domain, with remaining parts taken from reference TRBV5-1 and TRBJ2-7, reads KAGVTQTPRYLIKTRGQQVTLSCSPISGHRSVSWYQQTPGQGLQFLFEYFSETQRNKGNFPGRFSGRQFSNSRSEMNVSTLELGDSALYLCATSPGTSLNEQYFGPGTRLTVT.